One and the same sample provided the 12 T cell receptor beta chains below, sequenced in a study of beta chain features in type 1 diabetes. Sequencing targeted expressed TCRB transcripts, as all isolated RNA had been reverse transcribed. TCRdb's copy holds only in-frame clones and misses some; the assay was immunoSEQ multiplex PCR. Of around 160,000 clones in the sample, about 9% were seen once. These receptors' antigens are unknown. Findings and caveats of the study: For Type 1 diabetes patients, all four CD4+ subsets carried TCRB CDR3s that were moderately but significantly shorter.

The sequenced sample consisted of central memory CD4+ T cells from blood. The receptor set was obtained from a woman aged 30 to 39 with type 1 diabetes.

The table lists this clone with a few counts. This chain's CDR3 is CAWSRGGDSYEQYF. The DNA of the CDR3 is TGTGCCTGGAGTCGCGGGGGGGACTCCTACGAGCAGTACTTC. The chain employs TRBV30 and TRBJ2-7, with 9 bases fitting TRBD2. Losses at the gene ends were 2 bases for V and 0 bases for J; bases not matched to a gene: 2. The CDR3 is made up of 14 amino acids. CDR1 and CDR2 (germline): GTSNPN, SVGIG (reference sequence).

This clone was observed many times. This chain uses TRBV7-9 with TRBJ2-3; 8 bases fit TRBD2. Trimming removed 3 bases from V and 2 bases from J; junction bases left unmatched: 1. Germline V gene sequence: CDR1 SEHNR, CDR2 FQNEAQ (reference sequence). The CDR3 extends over 14 amino acids. The CDR3 DNA reads TGTGCCAGCAGCTTGGGACTAGTCACAGATACGCAGTATTTT. This gives the protein CASSLGLVTDTQYF.

The CDR3 coding sequence is TGTGCCAGCAGCCAAGGACTAGCACCAGATACGCAGTATTTT. Translated: CASSQGLAPDTQYF. The chain has TRBV4-2 and TRBJ2-3; 7 bases line up with TRBD2. J lost 4 bases, V lost 1 base, and 2 bases had no gene match. The germline V gene has CDR1 LGHNA and CDR2 YNFKEQ. The CDR3 loop spans 14 amino acids.

Only a few counts were recorded for this clone. This rearrangement joins TRBV5-1 to TRBJ2-4; D not certain. The CDR3 sequence is 13 residues long. Trimming removed 0 bases from V and 8 bases from J, with 9 bases in between. The germline V gene encodes CDR1 SGHRS and CDR2 YFSETQ. The chain's CDR3 is CASSLEALDIQYF. In DNA form, the CDR3 reads TGCGCCAGCAGCTTGGAAGCGTTGGACATTCAGTACTTC. The whole variable domain, remainder taken from reference TRBV5-1 and TRBJ2-4, is KAGVTQTPRYLIKTRGQQVTLSCSPISGHRSVSWYQQTPGQGLQFLFEYFSETQRNKGNFPGRFSGRQFSNSRSEMNVSTLELGDSALYLCASSLEALDIQYFGAGTRLSVL.

The CDR3 here is CASSPPGRGQSITEAFF. The CDR3, as DNA: TGTGCCAGCTCACCACCGGGAAGGGGGCAATCTATCACTGAAGCTTTCTTT. The chain joins TRBV18 to TRBJ1-1; TRBD1 matches at 7 bases. After removal of 0 bases from V and 4 bases from J, the junction contained 11 bases not matched to a gene. Germline CDR1 reads KGHSH; CDR2 reads LQKENI. The CDR3 length is 17 residues.

The chain employs TRBV7-3 and TRBJ2-5, with TRBD1 identical over 7 bases. CDR1 is SGHTA and CDR2 is FQGTGA in the germline V gene. The CDR3 loop spans 16 amino acids. J gave up 3 bases and V 1 base, and 8 bases lay outside the gene matches. The CDR3 here is CASSLNPAQGEETQYF. In DNA, the CDR3 is TGTGCCAGCAGCTTAAACCCCGCTCAGGGGGAAGAGACCCAGTACTTC.

As concerns this clone: Relative to the germline gene, one junction end is altered; a read error may explain this. The V gene is TRBV7-7, the J gene TRBJ2-2, with 8 bases fitting TRBD1. The CDR3 runs to 14 residues. Germline V lookup: CDR1 SSHAT, CDR2 FNYEAQ (reference sequence). The CDR3 reads CASRETGVTGELFF. CDR3 coding DNA: TGTGCTAGCAGGGAGACAGGGGTTACCGGGGAGCTGTTTTTT.

This clone was picked up a small number of times. This chain uses TRBV5-1 with TRBJ2-7, with 10 bases aligning to TRBD1. The CDR3 sequence is 16 residues long. Germline trimming cut 3 bases from V and 5 bases from J; bases unmatched to any gene: 11. CDR1 is SGHRS, CDR2 YFSETQ, per germline. DNA of the CDR3: TGCGCCAGCAGCTCAGCTTTCGGGACAGGGGTGGACGAGCAGTACTTC. Translating gives CASSSAFGTGVDEQYF. The full variable domain, in which reference TRBV5-1 and TRBJ2-7 provide the parts outside the CDR3, is KAGVTQTPRYLIKTRGQQVTLSCSPISGHRSVSWYQQTPGQGLQFLFEYFSETQRNKGNFPGRFSGRQFSNSRSEMNVSTLELGDSALYLCASSSAFGTGVDEQYFGPGTRLTVT.

CDR3 sequence reads: CASSRTSGTSYEQYF. The CDR3 DNA follows: TGTGCCAGTAGTAGGACTAGCGGGACGTCCTACGAGCAGTACTTC. The chain uses TRBV19 and TRBJ2-7; 12 bases are a match to TRBD2. V trimming: 4 bases; J trimming: 1 base; junction bases outside the gene matches: 2. The CDR3 is 15 residues long. Per the germline V gene, CDR1 is LNHDA and CDR2 is SQIVND (reference sequence).

This clone was counted between two and nine times. V gene TRBV7-2 combines with J gene TRBJ2-1, with TRBD2 matching over 7 bases. J was trimmed by 5 bases and V by 3 bases; bases with no gene match: 13. There are 17 residues in the CDR3. Per germline, CDR1 SGHTA and CDR2 FQGNSA. This chain's CDR3 is CASSLSLLTSFNNEQFF. CDR3 nucleotide sequence: TGTGCCAGCAGCTTGTCCCTCCTGACTAGCTTTAACAATGAGCAGTTCTTC.

J is TRBJ2-7 and V is TRBV28; D gene ambiguous. Germline V CDR1 and CDR2: MDHEN, SYDVKM. The CDR3 has 14 residues. The V end lost 1 base, the J end lost 3 bases, and 10 bases lay between the germline ends. This CDR3 reads CASSLSALYYEQYF. DNA of the CDR3: TGTGCCAGCAGTTTATCTGCTCTCTACTACGAGCAGTACTTC.

V and J are TRBV2 and TRBJ2-3, with TRBD1 identical over 7 bases. This CDR3 comprises 12 residues. V shed 9 bases and J 1 base; nucleotides not matched to a gene: 1. Germline-derived CDR1 and CDR2 are SNHLY and FYNNEI. CDR3 sequence reads: CARGTGTDTQYF. DNA for the CDR3: TGTGCCAGAGGGACAGGCACAGATACGCAGTATTTT.